This is a list of T cell receptor beta chains from one sample in a study of shared clonotypes between healthy human individuals. TCRdb's copy holds only in-frame clones and misses some; the assay was immunoSEQ multiplex PCR. This sample yields millions of clones, of which roughly 91% are seen a single time; over 1.5% belongs to the top ten. Sequenced input: naive CD8+ T cells from PBMCs. The receptors come from a man aged 18-30 years in good health. Some clones in this sample may be carry-over from other donors' samples. CDR3s include the opening cysteine and the closing phenylalanine or tryptophan. Fields, in order: CDR3 DNA, CDR3 protein, J gene, clone size, V gene, D gene. The D gene is left open where the match is weak. The listing skips clone size in some rows; elsewhere it reads once, few, many or a size class.

TGTGCCAGCAGCTCTGCAGGGTTCGCGAATGAGCAGTTCTTC	CASSSAGFANEQFF	TRBJ2-1	NA	TRBV6-1	NA
TGTGCCAGTAGTATAGGGGACCGAGGCTACAATGAGCAGTTCTTC	CASSIGDRGYNEQFF	TRBJ2-1	NA	TRBV19	NA
TGTGCCAGTAGGGGGTCAGACTTGAACACTGAAGCTTTCTTT	CASRGSDLNTEAFF	TRBJ1-1	NA	TRBV19	NA
TGCGCCAGCAGCCAAGAATTCCAGCGGCTCTCCTACAATGAGCAGTTCTTC	CASSQEFQRLSYNEQFF	TRBJ2-1	NA	TRBV4-1	NA
TGCGCCAGCAGCCAAGATCGAAGCGGGAGGGGAACAGATACGCAGTATTTT	CASSQDRSGRGTDTQYF	TRBJ2-3	NA	TRBV4-3	TRBD2
TGTGCCAGCAGTTTACGGGAAGGCGACTACGAGCAGTACTTC	CASSLREGDYEQYF	TRBJ2-7	once	TRBV27	NA
TGTGCCAGCAGCGGAGGGGACAGTTATGGCTACACCTTC	CASSGGDSYGYTF	TRBJ1-2	NA	TRBV9	TRBD1
TGCGCCAGCAGCCAGGACTCCGAAAGCAATCAGCCCCAGCATTTT	CASSQDSESNQPQHF	TRBJ1-5	NA	TRBV4-3	NA
TGTGCCAGCAGCTTAGGGTGGGACACCGGGGAGCTGTTTTTT	CASSLGWDTGELFF	TRBJ2-2	once	TRBV7-8	NA
TGTGCCAGCAGCTTAGACAGGGGTCGACCCTACGAGCAGTACTTC	CASSLDRGRPYEQYF	TRBJ2-7	NA	TRBV13	TRBD1
TGTGCCAGCAGTTTACTTAGGTCCGCCTACGAGCAGTACTTC	CASSLLRSAYEQYF	TRBJ2-7	NA	TRBV28	NA
TGTGCCAGCAGCGGGACCGGGACTAGCGGGAGGAGGTTCACCGGGGAGCTGTTTTTT	CASSGTGTSGRRFTGELFF	TRBJ2-2	NA	TRBV5-6	TRBD2
TGTGCCAGTAGTCTCACAGGGCCCTACAATGAGCAGTTCTTC	CASSLTGPYNEQFF	TRBJ2-1	NA	TRBV19	NA
TGCAGTGCTAGACGAGGGAGCGGACTGTTTTTT	CSARRGSGLFF	TRBJ1-4	few	TRBV20-1	NA
TGTGCCAGCAGCGTAGATCCGAGACAAGAGGACTCTGGGGCCAACGTCCTGACTTTC	CASSVDPRQEDSGANVLTF	TRBJ2-6	NA	TRBV9	NA
TGTGCCAGCAGCTTCTTCGCTGGTGGGACAGGCTATGGCTACACCTTC	CASSFFAGGTGYGYTF	TRBJ1-2	NA	TRBV7-9	TRBD1
TGTGCCATCAGTGACACTTCGTCGAGGGGCCAGAACACCGGGGAGCTGTTTTTT	CAISDTSSRGQNTGELFF	TRBJ2-2	NA	TRBV10-3	NA
TGTGCCAGCAGCTCCGGGGGAGCCAAAAACATTCAGTACTTC	CASSSGGAKNIQYF	TRBJ2-4	NA	TRBV7-9	NA
TGTGCCAGCAGCGTAGTCGATAGACCGACCTACGAGCAGTACTTC	CASSVVDRPTYEQYF	TRBJ2-7	NA	TRBV9	NA
TGTGCCAGCAGTTCCGGGGCAGGGGCAGGCTATGGCTACACCTTC	CASSSGAGAGYGYTF	TRBJ1-2	NA	TRBV28	NA
TGTGCCATCAGTGAGTCGGGTTTAGCGGGAGAACGGGAGACCCAGTACTTC	CAISESGLAGERETQYF	TRBJ2-5	once	TRBV10-3	TRBD2
TGTGCCAGCAGCGTAGCTTCAGTGGGAGGGCCCGGGGAGCTGTTTTTT	CASSVASVGGPGELFF	TRBJ2-2	once	TRBV9	TRBD2
TGCGCCAGCAGCTTGGGACGGGGCGGGAGGGCCTCGACAGATACGCAGTATTTT	CASSLGRGGRASTDTQYF	TRBJ2-3	NA	TRBV5-1	TRBD2
TGTGCCAGCAGCCCGTCACAGGGGGAATCTAACTATGGCTACACCTTC	CASSPSQGESNYGYTF	TRBJ1-2	NA	TRBV27	TRBD1
TGTGCCAGCAGTTTGCACGATACGAAGTCCTACGAGCAGTACTTC	CASSLHDTKSYEQYF	TRBJ2-7	NA	TRBV27	NA
TGTGCCAGCAGTCCCCAGGGGGGCACAGATACGCAGTATTTT	CASSPQGGTDTQYF	TRBJ2-3	NA	TRBV28	TRBD1
TGTGCCAGCAGCGGCCTAGCGGACCAAGAGACCCAGTACTTC	CASSGLADQETQYF	TRBJ2-5	NA	TRBV9	TRBD2
TGTGCCAGCAGTTACTCGATCGGCTACGAGCAGTACTTC	CASSYSIGYEQYF	TRBJ2-7	NA	TRBV6-6	NA
TGTGCCAGTAGTATAGAGAACAGGAAAAGGTTAACTGAAGCTTTCTTT	CASSIENRKRLTEAFF	TRBJ1-1	NA	TRBV19	NA
TGCAGCGTTGAAAGAATGGGAGGGCGAAACACCATATATTTT	CSVERMGGRNTIYF	TRBJ1-3	NA	TRBV29-1	NA
TGTGCCTGGAGTTGGGACAGGGGAGCTTTCTTT	CAWSWDRGAFF	TRBJ1-1	NA	TRBV30	TRBD1
TGTGCCAGCAGTGAGGGGGTTCGCTACGAGCAGTACTTC	CASSEGVRYEQYF	TRBJ2-7	NA	TRBV6-1	NA
TGTGCCAGCAGTTTACGTCAGCAGAACACTGAAGCTTTCTTT	CASSLRQQNTEAFF	TRBJ1-1	NA	TRBV27	NA
TGTGCCAGTAGTATGCCGGGGCTCGAGGGCTACACCTTC	CASSMPGLEGYTF	TRBJ1-2	NA	TRBV19	NA
TGTGCCAGCATTGGAGAGACCCAGTACTTC	CASIGETQYF	TRBJ2-5	NA	TRBV2	NA
TGCAGCGTCGGGACAGGGCTTGTTGAAAAACTGTTTTTT	CSVGTGLVEKLFF	TRBJ1-4	NA	TRBV29-1	TRBD1
TGTGCCAGCAGCCACGGGATTTATGACACTGAAGCTTTCTTT	CASSHGIYDTEAFF	TRBJ1-1	NA	TRBV7-9	NA